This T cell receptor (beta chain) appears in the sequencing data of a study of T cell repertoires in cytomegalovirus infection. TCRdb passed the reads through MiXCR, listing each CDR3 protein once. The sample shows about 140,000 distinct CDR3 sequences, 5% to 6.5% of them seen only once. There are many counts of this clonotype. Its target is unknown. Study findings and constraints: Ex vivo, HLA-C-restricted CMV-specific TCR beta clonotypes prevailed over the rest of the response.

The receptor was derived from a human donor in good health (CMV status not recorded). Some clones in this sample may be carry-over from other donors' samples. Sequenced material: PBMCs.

The DNA for the CDR3 is TGTGCCAGCAGCCCCCCCTTCCGCTCACCCCTCCACTTT. Its translation: CASSPPFRSPLHF. The rearrangement uses TRBV7-2 and TRBJ1-6; D ambiguous. The CDR3 extends over 13 amino acids. Between the trimmed V and J ends, which lost 5 bases and 10 bases, there was a span of 12 bases. Germline V gene lookup returns CDR1 SGHTA and CDR2 FQGNSA.